The clone carrying this T cell receptor (beta chain) was detected only a few times. These data come from a study of blood T cells in healthy people across ages. With a J-beta primer mix and a sample-barcoded 5' primer, a second PCR ran 7 to 11 cycles. Through a template-switch adaptor with 12 random nucleotides, each cDNA molecule received a tag. At least 2.5 million CDR3-containing paired-end reads were obtained per sample. Using its own MiXCR run on the 5' RACE reads, TCRdb lists one record per CDR3 protein. The table includes about 900,000 distinct CDR3 sequences, around 49% detected once. The germline V gene encodes CDR1 SGHNT and CDR2 YYREEE (reference sequence). The CDR3 runs to 20 residues. The trim removed 7 bases at V and 0 bases at J, leaving 18 bases unmatched. Each donor gave 9 to 10 milliliters of peripheral blood. Extraction of total RNA produced a minimum of 5.5 micrograms from each sample.

The chain employs TRBV5-4 and TRBJ2-4, with TRBD2 matching over 11 bases. Specimen: blood. The receptor was derived from a man aged 25 to 45 in good health. The CDR3 coding sequence is TGTGCCAGCCGAAGGATGGGGACTAGCGGAGGGACTTTAGCCAAAAACATTCAGTACTTC. Its protein is CASRRMGTSGGTLAKNIQYF.